The present T cell receptor (beta chain) was sequenced within a study of blood T cell repertoires in COVID-19. The CDR3 covers 15 residues. Germline CDR1 WNHNN, CDR2 SYGVQD (reference sequence). With V trimmed by 6 bases and J by 1 base, 7 bases remained unmatched. Libraries were prepared by immunoSEQ multiplex PCR; TCRdb keeps only in-frame clonotypes and omits some of them. The table records roughly 66,000 clones, more than 85% of them present only once. The clonotype originates from a human donor with active COVID-19. The donor label of this sample is uncertain. This rearrangement joins TRBV10-1 to TRBJ1-2, with 8 bases matching TRBD1. The sample consisted of peripheral blood. The CDR3: CASRQTGANNYGYTF. The CDR3 DNA follows: TGCGCCAGCAGGCAGACAGGGGCTAATAACTATGGCTACACCTTC.